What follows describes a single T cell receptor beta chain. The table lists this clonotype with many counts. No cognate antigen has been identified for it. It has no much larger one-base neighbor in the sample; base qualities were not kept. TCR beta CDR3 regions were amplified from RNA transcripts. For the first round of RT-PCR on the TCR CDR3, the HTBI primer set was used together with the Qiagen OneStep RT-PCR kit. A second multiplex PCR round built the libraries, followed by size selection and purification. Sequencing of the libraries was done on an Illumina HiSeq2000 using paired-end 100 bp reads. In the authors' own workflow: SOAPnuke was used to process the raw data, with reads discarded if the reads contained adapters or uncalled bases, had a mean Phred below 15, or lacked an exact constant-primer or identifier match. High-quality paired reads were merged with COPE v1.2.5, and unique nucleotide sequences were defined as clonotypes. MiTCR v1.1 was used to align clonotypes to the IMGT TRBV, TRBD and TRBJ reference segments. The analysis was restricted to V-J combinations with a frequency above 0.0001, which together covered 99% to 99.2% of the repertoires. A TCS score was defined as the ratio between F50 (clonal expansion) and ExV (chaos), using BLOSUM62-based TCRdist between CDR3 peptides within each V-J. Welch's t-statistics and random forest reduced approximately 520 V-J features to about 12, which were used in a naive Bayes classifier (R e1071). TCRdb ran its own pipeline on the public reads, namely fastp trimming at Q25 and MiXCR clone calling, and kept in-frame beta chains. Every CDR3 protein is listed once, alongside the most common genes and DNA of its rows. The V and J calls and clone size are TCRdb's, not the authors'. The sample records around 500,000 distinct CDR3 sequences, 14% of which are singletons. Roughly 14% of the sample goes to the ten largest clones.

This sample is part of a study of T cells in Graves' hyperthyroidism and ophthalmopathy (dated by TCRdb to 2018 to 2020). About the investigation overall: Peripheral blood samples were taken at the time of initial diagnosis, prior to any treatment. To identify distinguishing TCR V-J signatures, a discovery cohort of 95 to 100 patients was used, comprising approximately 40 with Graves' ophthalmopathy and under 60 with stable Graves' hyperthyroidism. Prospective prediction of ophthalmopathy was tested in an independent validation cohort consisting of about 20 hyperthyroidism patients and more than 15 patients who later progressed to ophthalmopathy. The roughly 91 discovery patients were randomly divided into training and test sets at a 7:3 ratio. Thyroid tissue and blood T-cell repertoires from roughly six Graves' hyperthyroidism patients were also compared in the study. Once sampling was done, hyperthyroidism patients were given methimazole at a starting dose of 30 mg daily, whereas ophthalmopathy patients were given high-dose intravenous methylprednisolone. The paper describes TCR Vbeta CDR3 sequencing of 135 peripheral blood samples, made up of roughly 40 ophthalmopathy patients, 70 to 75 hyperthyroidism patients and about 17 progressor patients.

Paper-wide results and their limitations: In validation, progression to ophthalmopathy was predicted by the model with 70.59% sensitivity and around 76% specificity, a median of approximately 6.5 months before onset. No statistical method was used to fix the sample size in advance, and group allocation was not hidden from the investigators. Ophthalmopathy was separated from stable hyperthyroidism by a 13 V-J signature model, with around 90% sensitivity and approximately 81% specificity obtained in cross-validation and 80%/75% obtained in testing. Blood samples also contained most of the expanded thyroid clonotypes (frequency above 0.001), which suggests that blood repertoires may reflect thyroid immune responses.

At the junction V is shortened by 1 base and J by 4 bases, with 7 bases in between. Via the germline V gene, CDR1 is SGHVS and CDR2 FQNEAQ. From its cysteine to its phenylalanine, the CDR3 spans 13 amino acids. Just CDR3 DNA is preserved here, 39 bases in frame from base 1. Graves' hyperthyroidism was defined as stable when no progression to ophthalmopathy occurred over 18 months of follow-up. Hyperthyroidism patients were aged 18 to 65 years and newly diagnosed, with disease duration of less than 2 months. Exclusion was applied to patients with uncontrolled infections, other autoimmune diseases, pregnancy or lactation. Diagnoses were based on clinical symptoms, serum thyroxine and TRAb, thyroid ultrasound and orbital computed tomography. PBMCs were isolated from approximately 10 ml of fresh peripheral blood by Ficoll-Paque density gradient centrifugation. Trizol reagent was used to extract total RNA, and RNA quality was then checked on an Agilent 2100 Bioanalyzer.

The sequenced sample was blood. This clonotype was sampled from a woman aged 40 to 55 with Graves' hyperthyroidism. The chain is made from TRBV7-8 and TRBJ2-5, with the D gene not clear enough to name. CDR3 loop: CASSLVYGETQYF. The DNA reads TGTGCCAGCAGCTTAGTCTACGGAGAGACCCAGTACTTC.